A single sample gave rise to the 26 T cell receptor beta chains below, sequenced in a study of blood T cells in healthy people across ages. Together with a sample-barcoded 5' primer, a J-beta primer mix was included in a second PCR lasting about 7 to 12 cycles. One entry per CDR3 protein results from TCRdb running MiXCR on the 5' RACE reads. Of about 780,000 distinct CDR3 sequences in the sample, 46% were seen once. Specimen: blood. The receptors originated from a man at least 80 years old in good health.

V usage is TRBV3-1 and J usage is TRBJ2-7; 7 bases fit TRBD2. Trimming removed 3 bases from V and 3 bases from J; junction bases left unmatched: 8. Germline CDR1 reads LGHDT; CDR2 reads YNNKEL (reference sequence). The CDR3 runs 15 residues. The CDR3 region is CASSQGREGFYEQYF. CDR3 bases: TGTGCCAGCAGCCAGGGCAGGGAGGGGTTCTACGAGCAGTACTTC.

This chain's CDR3 is CASSQDYLEGRNEQYF. CDR3 bases: TGCGCCAGCAGCCAAGATTATTTGGAAGGGAGGAACGAGCAGTACTTC. The rearrangement joins TRBV4-3 to TRBJ2-4; D possibly corresponds to TRBD2 (6 bases). The end of the DNA fits TRBJ2-7 better, so the J call may be wrong. The CDR3 contains 16 residues. The germline V gene has CDR1 LGHNA and CDR2 YSLEER.

V and J are TRBV7-6 and TRBJ2-7, with 11 bases identical to TRBD2. The CDR3 contains 16 residues. V shed 1 base, J shed 7 bases, and the junction held 9 bases outside the gene matches. Looked up from germline, CDR1 is SGHVS and CDR2 is FNYEAQ. CDR3 coding DNA: TGTGCCAGCAGCTTAGTGTCCGGGAGACTAGCGGGAGAGCAGTACTTC. Amino acid sequence: CASSLVSGRLAGEQYF. The entire variable domain, with the rest obtained from reference TRBV7-6 and TRBJ2-7, is as follows: GAGVSQSPRYKVTKRGQDVALRCDPISGHVSLYWYRQALGQGPEFLTYFNYEAQQDKSGLPNDRFSAERPEGSISTLTIQRTEQRDSAMYRCASSLVSGRLAGEQYFGPGTRLTVT.

The V and J genes are TRBV7-2 and TRBJ2-7, with 9 bases matching TRBD1. The CDR3 covers 14 residues. With V trimmed by 2 bases and J by 6 bases, 5 bases remained unmatched. Germline V gene data show CDR1 as SGHTA and CDR2 as FQGNSA. The CDR3 region is CASSLNRGQGEQYF. The CDR3 DNA is TGTGCCAGCAGCTTAAACAGGGGGCAAGGCGAGCAGTACTTC.

Notes on this clonotype: Germline is not matched at one junction end, which may reflect a read error. The chain is built from TRBV29-1 and TRBJ2-1, with a weak D call TRBD1 (6 bases). The CDR3 contains 14 residues. Germline CDR1 SQVTM, CDR2 ANQGSEA. DNA for the CDR3: TGCAGCGTTGATAGAGGAGGACAGAAAGAGACCCAGTTATTC. It encodes CSVDRGGQKETQLF.

The chain links TRBV12-3 or TRBV12-4 to TRBJ2-5, with D possibly being TRBD2 (5 bases). The CDR3 runs to 14 residues. V lost 3 bases to trimming and J lost 2 bases, with 10 bases between them. The CDR3 loop reads CASSFSVGQETQYF. The CDR3 DNA follows: TGTGCCAGCAGTTTTAGCGTGGGGCAAGAGACCCAGTACTTC.

The chain recombines TRBV11-3 with TRBJ2-1; the D is unclear. Germline V gene lookup returns CDR1 SGHNT and CDR2 YENEEA. Trimming removed 0 bases from V and 5 bases from J, with 11 bases in between. The CDR3 spans 15 residues. The CDR3: CASSLDDFRDNEQFF. In DNA form, the CDR3 reads TGTGCCAGCAGCTTAGATGACTTCCGCGACAATGAGCAGTTCTTC.

This clonotype was counted between two and nine times. The chain employs TRBV6-2 or TRBV6-3 and TRBJ2-7; 13 bases line up with TRBD2. CDR1 is MNHEY and CDR2 is SVGEGT in the germline V gene. CDR3 size: 17 residues. V lost 8 bases and J lost 5; bases outside the gene matches: 15. The CDR3, as DNA: TGTGCCAGCCTATTACGGGGACTAGCGGGGCCAGCCGACGAGCAGTACTTC. Its protein product is CASLLRGLAGPADEQYF.

The CDR3 DNA reads as TGTGCCAGCAGCTTAGGACAGATGGTCGAGCAGTACTTC. Its translation is CASSLGQMVEQYF. The chain employs TRBV7-9 and TRBJ2-7, with D perhaps TRBD1 (5 bases). The germline V gene encodes CDR1 SEHNR and CDR2 FQNEAQ (reference sequence). V dropped 1 base and J dropped 6 bases, with 10 bases sitting between them. The CDR3 has 13 amino acids.

The V gene is TRBV6-5, the J gene TRBJ2-3; TRBD2 agrees at 7 bases. With V trimmed by 6 bases and J by 2 bases, 2 bases remained unmatched. Germline-derived CDR1 and CDR2 are MNHEY and SVGAGI. This CDR3 is built from 13 residues. CDR3: CASRRGNTDTQYF. As DNA, the CDR3 is TGTGCCAGCAGGCGGGGGAACACAGATACGCAGTATTTT.

CDR3 sequence reads: CASSHSEGAGEQFF. The CDR3 nucleotides read TGTGCCAGCAGCCATTCGGAGGGGGCCGGTGAGCAGTTCTTC. The chain has TRBV5-8 and TRBJ2-1; perhaps TRBD1 as D (7 bases). Trimming removed 4 bases at V and 9 bases at J, with 17 bases between. CDR3 length: 14 amino acids. The germline CDR1 and CDR2 sequences are SGHTS and YDEGEE.

This clonotype was counted many times. J is TRBJ1-2 and V is TRBV28; D unresolved. The germline V gene has CDR1 MDHEN and CDR2 SYDVKM. Trimming took off 3 bases at V and 3 bases at J, with 11 bases between the two ends. The CDR3 runs to 14 residues. CDR3 amino acids: CASSFWGLDYGYTF. Written as DNA, the CDR3 is TGTGCCAGCAGTTTCTGGGGTTTAGACTATGGCTACACCTTC.

In DNA form, the CDR3 reads TGTGCCAGCAGCTTAGTCGGACTAAACCACAATGAGCAGTTCTTC. It yields the protein CASSLVGLNHNEQFF. The rearrangement uses TRBV7-2 and TRBJ2-1, with a tentative D call TRBD2 (6 bases). Trimming left V 1 base short and J 5 bases short, with 12 bases between. CDR3 length equals 15 residues. Per the germline V gene, CDR1 is SGHTA and CDR2 is FQGNSA.

This chain links TRBV7-9 with TRBJ1-1; D call uncertain. The ends were cut back, 5 bases at V and 2 bases at J, with 15 bases in the middle. This CDR3 is 15 amino acids long. Per the germline V gene, CDR1 is SEHNR and CDR2 is FQNEAQ (reference sequence). The CDR3: CASSPVRTENTEAFF. The DNA of the CDR3 is TGTGCCAGCAGCCCGGTGCGGACGGAAAACACTGAAGCTTTCTTT.

The V and J genes are TRBV29-1 and TRBJ1-5; no definite D call. Germline V gives CDR1 SQVTM, CDR2 ANQGSEA. The CDR3 contains 14 residues. The V end was cut by 5 bases, the J end by 0 bases, with 11 bases between. The CDR3 spells CSVTTRNSNQPQHF. The CDR3, as DNA: TGCAGCGTTACCACACGGAATAGCAATCAGCCCCAGCATTTT.

This clonotype was seen more than once but under ten times. The chain has TRBV5-1 and TRBJ2-5, with a weak D call TRBD1 (6 bases). The CDR3 totals 16 residues. Germline-derived CDR1 and CDR2 are SGHRS and YFSETQ. Trimming shortened V by 0 bases and J by 4 bases, and 16 bases separated the two germline ends. The CDR3 DNA follows: TGCGCCAGCAGCTTGGATGGTCAGGGGCATGTAGAGACCCAGTACTTC. Encoded protein: CASSLDGQGHVETQYF.

This clonotype appeared a single time. The CDR3 protein is CASSSRTGEPILKYGYTF. The DNA for the CDR3 is TGTGCCAGCAGCTCCCGGACAGGGGAGCCCATTTTGAAATATGGCTACACCTTC. The chain links TRBV7-9 to TRBJ1-2; 9 bases are a match to TRBD1. V shed 4 bases, J shed 5 bases, and the junction held 17 bases outside the gene matches. The CDR3 is made up of 18 amino acids. The germline V gene encodes CDR1 SEHNR and CDR2 FQNEAQ (reference sequence).

This clonotype was detected only a few times. This sequence joins TRBV7-6 and TRBJ2-3, with unresolved D. CDR3 length: 10 residues. V dropped 6 bases and J dropped 3 bases, with 1 base sitting between them. Per germline, CDR1 SGHVS and CDR2 FNYEAQ. The CDR3 region has the DNA TGTGCCAGCAGAACAGATACGCAGTATTTT. Translating it yields CASRTDTQYF.

This chain uses TRBV5-1 with TRBJ2-4, with 8 bases that match TRBD1. CDR1 is SGHRS and CDR2 is YFSETQ in the germline V gene. The CDR3 length is 14 residues. J lost 6 bases, V lost 5 bases, and 7 bases had no gene match. In DNA form, the CDR3 reads TGCGCCAGCAGGCAGACAGGGGCAGGAAACATTCAGTACTTC. Translated, it gives CASRQTGAGNIQYF.

This clonotype came up a few times. J is TRBJ1-6 and V is TRBV4-2; 7 bases are shared with TRBD1. The V segment lost 0 bases and the J segment 7 bases; nucleotides outside the gene matches: 0. There are 14 residues in the CDR3. CDR1 and CDR2 (germline): LGHNA, YNFKEQ. The chain's CDR3 is CASSQEDRNSPLHF. The CDR3 region has the DNA TGTGCCAGCAGCCAAGAGGACAGGAATTCACCCCTCCACTTT.

The chain carries TRBV5-1 and TRBJ2-4; TRBD1 agrees at 11 bases. V gave up 0 bases and J gave up 13 bases; unmatched junction bases: 12. Looked up from germline, CDR1 is SGHRS and CDR2 is YFSETQ. This CDR3 is built from 16 residues. Written as DNA, the CDR3 is TGCGCCAGCAGCTTGGGCCCGGGACAGGGGGTTCAAGAGCAGTACTTC. The encoded protein is CASSLGPGQGVQEQYF.

V usage is TRBV12-3 or TRBV12-4 and J usage is TRBJ1-4; D is perhaps TRBD1 (6 bases). The CDR3 spans 15 residues. The ends were cut back, 5 bases at V and 2 bases at J, with 12 bases in the middle. The CDR3 region has the DNA TGTGCCAGCAGTGGAACAGGGACCACTAATGAAAAACTGTTTTTT. This gives the protein CASSGTGTTNEKLFF.

The V and J genes are TRBV7-2 and TRBJ2-2; a weak D match, TRBD2 (5 bases). Germline CDR1 SGHTA, CDR2 FQGNSA. There are 17 residues in the CDR3. V lost 4 bases to trimming and J lost 6 bases, with 21 bases between them. CDR3 protein: CASSSTPRTQDPGELFF. In nucleotides, the CDR3 is TGTGCCAGCAGCTCAACCCCCCGGACTCAAGACCCCGGGGAGCTGTTTTTT.

This clonotype was seen only a few times. The rearrangement joins TRBV27 to TRBJ1-6, with TRBD1 matching over 8 bases. J gave up 5 bases and V 7 bases, and 1 base lay outside the gene matches. Germline CDR1 is MNHEY and CDR2 is SMNVEV (reference sequence). CDR3 length: 13 amino acids. The CDR3 sequence: CASTDRDNSPLHF. CDR3 sequence (DNA): TGTGCCAGCACGGACAGGGATAATTCACCCCTCCACTTT.

V and J are TRBV7-9 and TRBJ1-5; 10 positions agree with TRBD1. Trimming cost V 4 bases and J 6 bases; bases outside gene matches: 6. The CDR3 consists of 15 residues. Looked up from germline, CDR1 is SEHNR and CDR2 is FQNEAQ (reference sequence). The CDR3 sequence is CASSSNRDRGQPQHF. DNA for the CDR3: TGTGCCAGCAGCTCCAACCGGGACAGGGGTCAGCCCCAGCATTTT.

This clonotype was seen a handful of times. The rearrangement joins TRBV14 to TRBJ2-1; no reliable D call. The germline V and J ends were trimmed by 6 bases and 0 bases, with 15 bases remaining between them. CDR3 length: 16 amino acids. The germline V gene has CDR1 SGHDN and CDR2 FVKESK. CDR3 sequence: CASSTLAPSSYNEQFF. The CDR3 bases are TGTGCCAGCAGTACCCTTGCCCCCAGCTCCTACAATGAGCAGTTCTTC.